These T cell receptor beta chains were read from a single sample in a study of blood T cells in healthy people across ages. TCRdb called the 5' RACE reads again in MiXCR, with one record for every CDR3 protein. The sample has roughly 1.6 million distinct CDR3 sequences, 30% to 35% seen once. The sample was blood. These receptors came from a woman younger than 45 in good health. Both conserved end residues are part of each CDR3. Fields, in order: J gene, clone size, D gene, V gene, CDR3 DNA, CDR3 protein. D genes are given only for firm matches. A clone size is listed for some rows: how often the clone was seen (once, few, many), or a class if it is expanded.

j_gene: TRBJ1-1
abundance: .
d_gene: TRBD1
v_gene: TRBV5-6
CDR3nt: TGTGCCAGCAGCCCGGGGACAGTGAACACTAAAGCTTTCTTT
CDR3aa: CASSPGTVNTKAFF

j_gene: TRBJ2-5
abundance: .
d_gene: .
v_gene: TRBV2
CDR3nt: TGTGCCAGCAGTGGGGGACATCAAGAGACCCAGTACTTC
CDR3aa: CASSGGHQETQYF

j_gene: TRBJ2-3
abundance: .
d_gene: TRBD2
v_gene: TRBV5-1
CDR3nt: TGCGCCAGCAGCTTGGAGGGTTCGGAGCTAGCGGGAAATACGCAGTATTTT
CDR3aa: CASSLEGSELAGNTQYF

j_gene: TRBJ2-5
abundance: .
d_gene: .
v_gene: TRBV15
CDR3nt: TGTGCCACCAGCGGATCTCTCAGCGACCAAGAGACCCAGTACTTC
CDR3aa: CATSGSLSDQETQYF

j_gene: TRBJ1-1
abundance: few
d_gene: .
v_gene: TRBV20-1
CDR3nt: TGCAGTGCAGCTGTGGCCCTGAACACTGAAGCTTTCTTT
CDR3aa: CSAAVALNTEAFF

j_gene: TRBJ2-7
abundance: few
d_gene: .
v_gene: TRBV28
CDR3nt: TGTGCCAGCAGGACCGGGACACTGGGCGAGCAGTACTTC
CDR3aa: CASRTGTLGEQYF

j_gene: TRBJ2-7
abundance: .
d_gene: TRBD1
v_gene: TRBV3-1
CDR3nt: TGTGCCAGCAGCCAAGTCGGACAGGCTAGCGAGCAGTACTTC
CDR3aa: CASSQVGQASEQYF

j_gene: TRBJ2-1
abundance: many
d_gene: .
v_gene: TRBV12-3/TRBV12-4
CDR3nt: TGTGCCAGCAGTTTAGACGGGCTTAGCTCCTACAATGAGCAGTTCTTC
CDR3aa: CASSLDGLSSYNEQFF

j_gene: TRBJ2-1
abundance: .
d_gene: .
v_gene: TRBV21-1
CDR3nt: TGTGCCAGCAGCAAAGATGCAGCGGGGGGACAAGAGACCCAGTTCTTC
CDR3aa: CASSKDAAGGQETQFF

j_gene: TRBJ1-6
abundance: .
d_gene: .
v_gene: TRBV4-1
CDR3nt: TGCGCCAGCAGCCAAGCCATCGCCTCCTATAATTCACCCCTCCACTTT
CDR3aa: CASSQAIASYNSPLHF

j_gene: TRBJ2-3
abundance: few
d_gene: TRBD2
v_gene: TRBV29-1
CDR3nt: TGCAGCGGTGATGGGACTAGCGGGGGGAGCACAGATACGCAGTATTTT
CDR3aa: CSGDGTSGGSTDTQYF

j_gene: TRBJ2-7
abundance: .
d_gene: .
v_gene: TRBV11-2
CDR3nt: TGTGCCAGCAGCTTAACTGACAGTACCTACGAGCAGTACTTC
CDR3aa: CASSLTDSTYEQYF

j_gene: TRBJ2-3
abundance: .
d_gene: TRBD2
v_gene: TRBV27
CDR3nt: TGTGCCAGCAGTCATAGGGGACTAGCAACCACAGATACGCAGTATTTT
CDR3aa: CASSHRGLATTDTQYF

j_gene: TRBJ2-5
abundance: .
d_gene: TRBD2
v_gene: TRBV7-2
CDR3nt: TGTGCCAGCAGCTTCCGAGGGACTAGCGGTAAAGAGACCCAGTACTTC
CDR3aa: CASSFRGTSGKETQYF

j_gene: TRBJ2-7
abundance: many
d_gene: TRBD1
v_gene: TRBV20-1
CDR3nt: TGCAGTGCTGGCGTATACAGGGGGGCCCCCTACGAGCAGTACTTC
CDR3aa: CSAGVYRGAPYEQYF

j_gene: TRBJ2-1
abundance: many
d_gene: .
v_gene: TRBV4-1
CDR3nt: TGCGCCAGCAGCCACCCGGTCGGAGGGGCCCACAATGAGCAGTTCTTC
CDR3aa: CASSHPVGGAHNEQFF

j_gene: TRBJ1-2
abundance: few
d_gene: .
v_gene: TRBV12-3/TRBV12-4
CDR3nt: TGTGCCAGCAGACACTCAGGGGCGGGACACTCGGGCTACACCTTC
CDR3aa: CASRHSGAGHSGYTF

j_gene: TRBJ1-2
abundance: .
d_gene: .
v_gene: TRBV4-2
CDR3nt: TGTGCCAGCAGCCAAGATCGGGGTATGGCGCCTGGCTATGGCTACACCTTC
CDR3aa: CASSQDRGMAPGYGYTF

j_gene: TRBJ2-1
abundance: once
d_gene: .
v_gene: TRBV5-1
CDR3nt: TGCGCCAGCAGCTACGCCGGGACGGCATACAATGAGCAGTTCTTC
CDR3aa: CASSYAGTAYNEQFF

j_gene: TRBJ1-2
abundance: few
d_gene: .
v_gene: TRBV10-3
CDR3nt: TGTGCCATCAGTGATATCCTTTTGGGGGTGGATGGCTATGGCTACACCTTC
CDR3aa: CAISDILLGVDGYGYTF

j_gene: TRBJ2-5
abundance: once
d_gene: TRBD1
v_gene: TRBV5-6
CDR3nt: TGTGCCAGCACCCGGGACAGAGTCCAAGAGACCCAGTACTTC
CDR3aa: CASTRDRVQETQYF

j_gene: TRBJ2-3
abundance: .
d_gene: .
v_gene: TRBV11-2
CDR3nt: TGTGCCAGCAGCTCACTCGGCCTAACTAGCACAGATACGCAGTATTTT
CDR3aa: CASSSLGLTSTDTQYF

j_gene: TRBJ2-7
abundance: .
d_gene: TRBD2
v_gene: TRBV20-1
CDR3nt: TGCAGTGCTAGCAGGGGACTAGCAGCCGAGCAGTACTTC
CDR3aa: CSASRGLAAEQYF

j_gene: TRBJ2-7
abundance: few
d_gene: TRBD2
v_gene: TRBV12-3/TRBV12-4
CDR3nt: TGTGCCAGTAGCGGGAGGCTCTACGAGCAGTACTTC
CDR3aa: CASSGRLYEQYF

j_gene: TRBJ1-2
abundance: .
d_gene: TRBD1
v_gene: TRBV9
CDR3nt: TGTGCCAGCAGCGCGCGATCCGGGACAGGGCCGTATGGCTACACCTTC
CDR3aa: CASSARSGTGPYGYTF

j_gene: TRBJ2-1
abundance: many
d_gene: TRBD1
v_gene: TRBV7-9
CDR3nt: TGTGCCAGCAGCTCCCGGACAGGGCAAGAGCAGTTCTTC
CDR3aa: CASSSRTGQEQFF